These T cell receptor beta chains were read from a single sample in a study of T cell responses to AZD1222 COVID-19 vaccine. Assay used: immunoSEQ multiplex PCR; TCRdb lists only in-frame clones, some missing. The data hold 55,000 to 75,000 clones, with 88% observed a single time. Sample: peripheral blood, taken on day 0 of AZD1222 vaccination. The origin of the receptors is an adult in good health. CDR3s leave out the opening cysteine and the closing phenylalanine or tryptophan.

cdr3_length,v_call,j_call,cdr3_aa
10,TRBV6-5,TRBJ2-1,ASGKAYNEQF
12,TRBV27,TRBJ2-6,ASAESSGANVLT
13,TRBV7-9,TRBJ2-7,ASSIPSGTLDEQY
12,TRBV5-6,TRBJ2-7,ASSFGSGSYEQY
12,TRBV19,TRBJ2-1,ASSIDRGGNEQF
17,TRBV28,TRBJ1-5,ASSSVTTGFAHSNQPQH
13,TRBV10-3,TRBJ2-1,AIMGGQGTYNEQF
13,TRBV2,TRBJ2-7,ASSEPGQLYYEQY
14,TRBV18,TRBJ2-1,ASSPGGLAGGHEQF
12,TRBV2,TRBJ2-4,ASRERAEKNIQY
13,TRBV5-1,TRBJ1-2,ASSPRTAALSGYT
14,TRBV5-6,TRBJ2-3,ASSLASGRRTDTQY
10,TRBV6-5,TRBJ1-1,ASSRQGTEAF
10,TRBV4-1,TRBJ2-1,ASSQGGNEQF
12,TRBV28,TRBJ2-5,ASNPGQGFETQY
13,TRBV19,TRBJ1-2,ASSISGTGVYGYT
14,TRBV30,TRBJ1-3,AWWDRTEHSGNTIY
12,TRBV7-9,TRBJ1-1,ASSLNSLNTEAF
12,TRBV24-1,TRBJ1-5,ATSRQGGNQPQH
13,TRBV19,TRBJ2-7,ASSAPGQGPYEQY
11,TRBV29-1,TRBJ2-1,SGERGQVNEQF
12,TRBV11-3,TRBJ2-1,ASSFTQGYNEQF
11,TRBV10-1,TRBJ1-5,ASSEQGDQPQH
13,TRBV11-2,TRBJ1-1,ASSPPLTRNTEAF
8,TRBV27,TRBJ2-7,ASPRDRGG
10,TRBV28,TRBJ2-7,ASENLSYEQY
13,TRBV18,TRBJ1-3,ASSREGVSGNTIY
12,TRBV7-8,TRBJ1-2,ASSLRGQGIGYT
12,TRBV27,TRBJ2-7,ASSLYVSSYEQY
10,TRBV5-4,TRBJ2-7,ASSLAGGEQY
11,TRBV11-1,TRBJ1-1,ASSLGGNTEAF
13,TRBV28,TRBJ1-4,ASSPRGVAREKLF
16,TRBV7-9,TRBJ2-1,ASSLFSGRALFDNEQF
12,TRBV24-1,TRBJ2-6,ATSDHSGANVLT
13,TRBV27,TRBJ1-4,ASSLAGTESEKLF
13,TRBV28,TRBJ2-2,ASSRGRVGTGELF
9,TRBV20-1,TRBJ2-1,SARDFDEQF
11,TRBV19,TRBJ1-5,ASSMRGDQPQH
13,TRBV6-5,TRBJ1-1,ASGVGWGKRTEAF
16,TRBV4-2,TRBJ2-7,ASSQEGQSFTVSYEQY
14,TRBV9,TRBJ2-5,ASSPSPKGIGETQY
13,TRBV18,TRBJ1-3,ASSPGVRSGNTIY
12,TRBV6-5,TRBJ2-1,ARETLRPWHEQF
9,TRBV29-1,TRBJ2-7,SVDNSYEQY
13,TRBV15,TRBJ2-3,ATSREGGATDTQY
12,TRBV5-1,TRBJ2-1,ASSLDPDYNEQF
12,TRBV15,TRBJ1-1,ATSGTGGRTEAF
13,TRBV2,TRBJ1-6,ASRIPGTGYSPLH
13,TRBV7-9,TRBJ1-4,ASSLAPAANEKLF
14,TRBV2,TRBJ2-7,ASNVFPGDSSYEQY